This T cell receptor (beta chain) was retrieved from a study of T cell responses to AZD1222 COVID-19 vaccine. Study-wide findings and caveats: Spike-specific TCR depth and breadth grew after two AZD1222 doses. Unmutated variant regions reportedly attract nearly half of all spike-specific TCRs. Baseline antibody screening turned up just six or seven seropositive AZD1222 recipients. Females outnumbered males among donors, who were mostly white British; clonal diversity was possibly underestimated.

Clones were read by immunoSEQ multiplex PCR, and TCRdb kept only the in-frame ones, dropping some. The data show about 130,000 clones, more than 75% seen once. The sample holds one count of this clone. Its specificity is not known. Germline CDR1 is SGHVS and CDR2 is FQNEAQ. CDR3 length: 18 amino acids. Trimming took 5 bases from V and 0 from J; bases not matched to a gene: 13. The chain has TRBV7-8 and TRBJ1-2; the match to TRBD1 covers 9 bases. The clonotype originates from an adult in good health. The sequenced sample was peripheral blood, obtained on day 0 of AZD1222 vaccination. The CDR3 DNA reads TGTGCCAGCAGCACCCTCGGGACAGGGATCTTAGCTAACTATGGCTACACCTTC. Its protein product is CASSTLGTGILANYGYTF.